Given below is one T cell receptor beta chain in context. The target of this receptor is not known. This sequence may be a read error, since a much larger clone differs from it by one base. This sample stems from a study of T cells in Graves' hyperthyroidism and ophthalmopathy (dated by TCRdb to about 2019). With respect to the entire study: Peripheral blood samples were taken at initial diagnosis, before any treatment was given. To identify distinguishing TCR V-J signatures, a discovery cohort of 90 to 100 patients was used, comprising roughly 45 with Graves' ophthalmopathy and around 57 with stable Graves' hyperthyroidism. Prospective prediction of ophthalmopathy was tested in an independent validation cohort consisting of fewer than 20 hyperthyroidism patients and about 17 patients who later progressed to ophthalmopathy. The approximately 98 discovery patients were randomly divided into training and test sets at a 7:3 ratio. Thyroid tissue and blood T-cell repertoires from several Graves' hyperthyroidism patients were also compared in the study. After blood sampling, hyperthyroidism patients were treated with methimazole at a starting dose of 30 mg daily, and ophthalmopathy patients were treated with high-dose intravenous methylprednisolone. According to the paper, TCR Vbeta CDR3 sequencing was carried out on 135 peripheral blood samples, which came from around 43 ophthalmopathy, 80 or so hyperthyroidism and roughly 17 progressor patients. Overall results and qualifications from the work: Most expanded thyroid clonotypes (frequency above 0.001) were also detected in blood, suggesting blood repertoires may reflect thyroid immune responses. Sample size was not statistically predetermined, and investigators were not blinded to group allocation. A 13 V-J signature model separated ophthalmopathy from stable hyperthyroidism, with 87.88% sensitivity and 81.08% specificity in cross-validation and 80%/75% in testing. In validation, the model predicted progression to ophthalmopathy with around 71% sensitivity and approximately 74% specificity, a median of roughly seven months before onset.

TCR beta CDR3 regions were amplified from RNA transcripts. A first-round RT-PCR of the TCR CDR3 used the HTBI primer set with the Qiagen OneStep RT-PCR kit. Libraries were constructed in a second round of multiplex PCR, after which size selection and purification were performed. Libraries were sequenced paired-end with 100 bp reads on an Illumina HiSeq2000. As for the authors' bioinformatics: Raw data were processed with SOAPnuke, discarding reads with adapters, uncalled bases, mean Phred below 15, or no exact constant-primer or identifier match. High-quality paired reads were merged with COPE v1.2.5, and unique nucleotide sequences were defined as clonotypes. MiTCR v1.1 was used to align the clonotypes against IMGT TRBV, TRBD and TRBJ reference segments. The analysis was restricted to V-J combinations with a frequency above 0.0001, which together covered 99.2% of the repertoires. The TCS score was defined as the ratio of F50 (clonal expansion) to E x V (chaos), calculated using BLOSUM62-based TCRdist between CDR3 peptides within each V-J. Welch's t-statistics and random forest reduced roughly 540 V-J features to 13, which were used in a naive Bayes classifier (R e1071). The public reads were quality trimmed at Q25 with fastp and then assembled into clones with MiXCR by TCRdb, keeping productive beta chains. Each entry is one CDR3 protein sequence, shown with its most common DNA and genes. The V and J calls, along with clone size, are taken from TCRdb and not from the paper's own processing. The sample contains some 210,000 distinct CDR3 sequences, approximately 17% of them found a single time. The ten largest clones add up to 50% of the sample.

According to the germline V gene (reference sequence), CDR1 reads MNHEY and CDR2 reads SMNVEV. The CDR3 numbers 15 residues from cysteine through phenylalanine. The DNA shown is the 45-base CDR3, in frame from base 1. V is shortened by 5 bases, J by 5 bases, and the region joining them spans 18 bases. A patient counted as having stable Graves' hyperthyroidism if no progression to ophthalmopathy occurred over 18 months of follow-up. Hyperthyroidism patients were newly diagnosed, had a disease duration of under 2 months, and were aged 18 to 65 years. Exclusion was applied to patients with uncontrolled infections, other autoimmune diseases, pregnancy or lactation. Diagnoses relied on clinical symptoms, serum thyroxine and TRAb, thyroid ultrasound and orbital computed tomography. PBMCs were isolated from approximately 10 ml of fresh peripheral blood by Ficoll-Paque density gradient centrifugation. Total RNA was extracted using Trizol reagent, and RNA quality was assessed on an Agilent 2100 Bioanalyzer.

This receptor was identified in a man between 50 and 59 years old with Graves' hyperthyroidism. The sequenced sample consisted of blood. The V gene is TRBV27 and the J gene is TRBJ1-1, with the D gene call left open. In nucleotides, the sequence is TGTGCCAGCAGTCTAAACCTACCGACAACAACTGAAGCTTTCTTT. This is translated as CASSLNLPTTTEAFF.